This T cell receptor (beta chain) was identified in a study of cytomegalovirus exposure and HLA in healthy donors. Germline V lookup: CDR1 SEHNR, CDR2 FQNEAQ (reference sequence). CDR3 size: 12 residues. V lost 5 bases and J 5 bases, leaving 9 bases between the germline ends. The PCR was carried out with 60 Vbeta primers and 13 Jbeta primers. Per the original data handling: An analysis performed later counted about 80 million unique TCR beta chains (roughly 11 million of them shared). Clones were sequenced by immunoSEQ multiplex PCR, and TCRdb holds only the in-frame ones, with some missing. The V and J calls and clone size come from that table; D and trimming were worked out from the DNA. The sample shows approximately 130,000 clones, roughly 79% of them seen only once. This clone has a single count.

This TCR came from a man between 25 and 39 years old in good health and CMV-seronegative. This chain joins TRBV7-9 and TRBJ1-1; the D is unclear. Input material: PBMCs. The CDR3 DNA follows: TGTGCCAGCAGCCAAGCGAGGACTGAAGCTTTCTTT. Its protein product is CASSQARTEAFF.